The 24 T cell receptor beta chains given below trace back to one sample, sequenced in a study of CD8 T cells in Susac syndrome. An amount of RNA that ranged from roughly 0.5 to 1 ug was reverse transcribed with random hexamers. TCRdb itself ran the immunoSEQ multiplex PCR reads through MiXCR, one entry per CDR3 protein. Found here are 150,000 to 180,000 distinct CDR3 sequences, 85% to 95% of them singletons; the top ten hold 0.16%. Sequences were obtained from CD4+ T cells from PBMCs. The source is a human donor with Susac syndrome.

V and J are TRBV2 and TRBJ2-1, with D possibly called TRBD1 or TRBD2 (5 bases each). This CDR3 has 12 amino acids. Germline V gene sequence: CDR1 SNHLY, CDR2 FYNNEI. The V end lost 4 bases, the J end lost 7 bases, and 8 bases lay between the germline ends. The CDR3 loop is CASSGWGNEQFF. The DNA for the CDR3 is TGTGCCAGCAGTGGATGGGGGAATGAGCAGTTCTTC. The full variable domain, rest sourced from reference TRBV2 and TRBJ2-1, is EPEVTQTPSHQVTQMGQEVILRCVPISNHLYFYWYRQILGQKVEFLVSFYNNEISEKSEIFDDQFSVERPDGSNFTLKIRSTKLEDSAMYFCASSGWGNEQFFGPGTRLTVL.

The chain combines TRBV19 with TRBJ2-3, with D perhaps matching TRBD2 (7 bases). V was clipped by 10 bases and J by 6 bases, with 23 bases between them. Germline CDR1 reads LNHDA; CDR2 reads SQIVND (reference sequence). The CDR3 length is 15 residues. This CDR3 reads CATAVGAGARDTQYF. CDR3 coding DNA: TGTGCCACCGCCGTCGGTGCGGGGGCCCGGGATACGCAGTATTTT.

The rearrangement joins TRBV20-1 to TRBJ2-7, with TRBD2 identical over 10 bases. The CDR3 contains 15 residues. V gave up 7 bases and J gave up 3 bases; unmatched junction bases: 12. In germline, CDR1 is DFQATT, CDR2 SNEGSKA (reference sequence). The CDR3 sequence: CSVWAGTSENYEQYF. The CDR3 bases are TGCAGTGTTTGGGCCGGGACTAGCGAGAACTACGAGCAGTACTTC.

The chain recombines TRBV9 with TRBJ2-2; TRBD1 might be the D (5 bases). Germline values: CDR1 SGDLS, CDR2 YYNGEE. Trimming stripped 1 base from V and 5 bases from J, with 6 bases between. This CDR3 is built from 13 residues. This chain's CDR3 is CASSVPGTGELFF. The CDR3 DNA is TGTGCCAGCAGCGTACCAGGGACCGGGGAGCTGTTTTTT.

The V and J genes are TRBV3-1 and TRBJ2-7, with 12 bases matching TRBD2. CDR1 is LGHDT, CDR2 YNNKEL, per germline (reference sequence). V lost 6 bases and J lost 0; bases outside the gene matches: 0. CDR3 length equals 14 residues. The CDR3 DNA reads as TGTGCCAGCAGGACTAGCGGGAGCTCCTACGAGCAGTACTTC. The encoded protein is CASRTSGSSYEQYF.

This chain joins TRBV25-1 and TRBJ1-1; D gene ambiguous. CDR3 length: 11 amino acids. The V and J ends lost 9 bases and 0 bases respectively, with 5 bases between them. The germline CDR1 and CDR2 sequences are MGHDK and SYGVNS. Written as DNA, the CDR3 is TGTGCCAGTAAACTGAACACTGAAGCTTTCTTT. Amino acids: CASKLNTEAFF. The entire variable domain, with the rest obtained from reference TRBV25-1 and TRBJ1-1, is as follows: EADIYQTPRYLVIGTGKKITLECSQTMGHDKMYWYQQDPGMELHLIHYSYGVNSTEKGDLSSESTVSRIRTEHFPLTLESARPSHTSQYLCASKLNTEAFFGQGTRLTVV.

This clonotype was counted once. The chain combines TRBV5-4 with TRBJ2-1, with a tentative D call TRBD1 (5 bases). V dropped 3 bases and J dropped 10 bases, with 8 bases sitting between them. This CDR3 is 11 amino acids long. The germline V gene has CDR1 SGHNT and CDR2 YYREEE (reference sequence). CDR3 DNA sequence: TGTGCCAGCAGCTGGGGCACCGAGCAGTTCTTC. This sequence encodes CASSWGTEQFF.

As to this clonotype: The junction and the germline gene differ at one end; a read error may be behind it. This chain connects TRBV20-1 to TRBJ1-2; 10 nucleotides match TRBD1. Germline assignment: CDR1 DFQATT and CDR2 SNEGSKA (reference sequence). CDR3 length equals 15 residues. CDR3 in amino acids: CIARDQTGGGDGYTF. The CDR3 DNA reads TGCATTGCTAGAGATCAGACAGGGGGCGGGGATGGCTACACCTTC.

This chain connects TRBV29-1 to TRBJ2-7; a weak D match, TRBD1 (6 bases). Germline values: CDR1 SQVTM, CDR2 ANQGSEA. The CDR3 spans 14 residues. V lost 5 bases, J lost 0 bases, and 14 bases lay in between. The CDR3 DNA sequence: TGCAGCGTTTTGCCGGGACAACGCTCCTACGAGCAGTACTTC. It yields the protein CSVLPGQRSYEQYF.

This clonotype was found once. The chain employs TRBV18 and TRBJ2-7; weak D call: TRBD1 (5 bases). This CDR3 is 16 amino acids long. Trimming removed 1 base from V and 0 bases from J, with 13 bases in between. CDR1 is KGHSH, CDR2 LQKENI, per germline. CDR3 region: CASSPLRGKGSYEQYF. As DNA, the CDR3 is TGTGCCAGCTCACCACTTAGGGGAAAGGGCTCCTACGAGCAGTACTTC.

This chain uses TRBV7-3 with TRBJ2-2; 12 bases align to TRBD2. Germline V gives CDR1 SGHTA, CDR2 FQGTGA. This CDR3 has 15 residues. V was clipped by 4 bases and J by 6 bases; unmatched bases: 3. The CDR3: CASSSGLAGPGELFF. The CDR3 nucleotides are TGTGCCAGCAGCTCCGGACTAGCGGGGCCCGGGGAGCTGTTTTTT.

J is TRBJ2-7 and V is TRBV27, with D possibly being TRBD1 (6 bases). The germline V gene has CDR1 MNHEY and CDR2 SMNVEV (reference sequence). Trimming took 4 bases from V and 3 from J, leaving 16 bases between them. The CDR3 has 15 amino acids. The CDR3 reads CASSSSGTPSYEQYF. CDR3 in DNA: TGTGCCAGCAGTTCGTCCGGGACACCCAGCTACGAGCAGTACTTC.

The chain joins TRBV20-1 to TRBJ2-4; possible D gene TRBD2, 5 bases. The CDR3 consists of 13 residues. The germline CDR1 and CDR2 sequences are DFQATT and SNEGSKA (reference sequence). V lost 1 base, J lost 7 bases, and 11 bases lay in between. CDR3 in amino acids: CSARVKRTNIQYF. CDR3 DNA sequence: TGCAGTGCTAGAGTCAAGCGGACGAACATTCAGTACTTC.

This clonotype appeared a single time. V usage is TRBV5-1 and J usage is TRBJ1-2; D gene uncertain. Germline assignment: CDR1 SGHRS and CDR2 YFSETQ. V was clipped by 0 bases and J by 2 bases, with 5 bases between them. CDR3 length equals 13 residues. This CDR3 reads CASSLEENYGYTF. The CDR3 coding sequence is TGCGCCAGCAGCTTGGAAGAGAACTATGGCTACACCTTC.

The chain links TRBV3-1 to TRBJ1-1; D not certain. CDR1 is LGHDT and CDR2 is YNNKEL in the germline V gene (reference sequence). The CDR3 spans 15 residues. The germline V and J ends were trimmed by 3 bases and 5 bases, with 16 bases remaining between them. CDR3 nucleotide sequence: TGTGCCAGCAGCCAGGTCGTGTCCGTGGGTACTGAAGCTTTCTTT. This sequence encodes CASSQVVSVGTEAFF.

The rearrangement joins TRBV29-1 to TRBJ2-3; TRBD2 agrees at 7 bases. CDR1 is SQVTM and CDR2 is ANQGSEA in the germline V gene. The CDR3 totals 12 residues. Trimming removed 6 bases from V and 7 bases from J; junction bases left unmatched: 7. CDR3 sequence (DNA): TGCAGCGTGGCGGGGGACGGGAATACGCAGTATTTT. It encodes CSVAGDGNTQYF.

This clonotype showed up just once. The V call is TRBV29-1, the J call TRBJ2-5, with D tentatively TRBD1 (5 bases). The CDR3 spans 12 residues. Trimming stripped 2 bases from V and 5 bases from J, with 9 bases between. Looked up from germline, CDR1 is SQVTM and CDR2 is ANQGSEA. CDR3 protein: CSVETTVETQYF. In DNA form, the CDR3 reads TGCAGCGTTGAAACGACAGTGGAGACCCAGTACTTC.

The CDR3 DNA is TGCGCCAGCAGCGACAGGGGGAACACTGAAGCTTTCTTT. Protein product: CASSDRGNTEAFF. The chain recombines TRBV5-1 with TRBJ1-1, with 8 bases lining up with TRBD1. Losses at the gene ends were 4 bases for V and 1 base for J; bases not matched to a gene: 0. This CDR3 has 13 residues. Per germline, CDR1 SGHRS and CDR2 YFSETQ.

The chain employs TRBV13 and TRBJ2-3, with TRBD1 matching 8 bases. Germline V gene sequence: CDR1 PRHDT, CDR2 FYEKMQ (reference sequence). J was trimmed by 2 bases and V by 5 bases; bases with no gene match: 9. The CDR3 is 16 residues long. CDR3 DNA: TGTGCCAGCAGCCGAAGGACAGGGAGGTTCACAGATACGCAGTATTTT. This gives the protein CASSRRTGRFTDTQYF.

This rearrangement joins TRBV12-3 or TRBV12-4 to TRBJ2-5, with no clear D. Trimming removed 8 bases at V and 9 bases at J, with 16 bases between. CDR3 length equals 12 residues. The CDR3, as DNA: TGTGCCAGCGGGTATCCGAATACGGCCCAGTACTTC. This encodes CASGYPNTAQYF.

The CDR3 region has the DNA TGTGCCACCAGCAAGGGGGACGAGCAGTTCTTC. Translated: CATSKGDEQFF. The V call is TRBV15, the J call TRBJ2-1; tentatively, D is TRBD1 (6 bases). The CDR3 contains 11 residues. Trimming shortened V by 4 bases and J by 10 bases, and 8 bases separated the two germline ends. Germline CDR1 is LNHNV and CDR2 is YYDKDF (reference sequence).

The chain uses TRBV3-1 and TRBJ2-7; 7 bases match TRBD2. Germline trimming cut 4 bases from V and 3 bases from J; bases unmatched to any gene: 3. The CDR3 has 13 residues. Per the germline V gene, CDR1 is LGHDT and CDR2 is YNNKEL (reference sequence). As DNA, the CDR3 is TGTGCCAGCAGCCGCGGGACTAACTACGAGCAGTACTTC. Protein sequence: CASSRGTNYEQYF.

The rearrangement joins TRBV20-1 to TRBJ2-1, with 7 bases lining up with TRBD2. Germline assignment: CDR1 DFQATT and CDR2 SNEGSKA (reference sequence). Trimming took 2 bases from V and 7 from J; bases not matched to a gene: 5. The CDR3 extends over 13 amino acids. This CDR3 reads CSARFRGVNEQFF. In DNA form, the CDR3 reads TGCAGTGCTAGATTTCGGGGGGTGAATGAGCAGTTCTTC.

The chain couples TRBV2 to TRBJ1-2; TRBD1 might be the D (5 bases). The V gene lost 3 bases and the J gene lost 2 bases, with 13 bases spanning the gap. The V gene's germline CDR1 is SNHLY and CDR2 FYNNEI. This CDR3 has 15 residues. The CDR3 sequence is CASSDPGLGNYGYTF. The CDR3 bases are TGTGCCAGCAGTGACCCAGGGTTAGGGAACTATGGCTACACCTTC.